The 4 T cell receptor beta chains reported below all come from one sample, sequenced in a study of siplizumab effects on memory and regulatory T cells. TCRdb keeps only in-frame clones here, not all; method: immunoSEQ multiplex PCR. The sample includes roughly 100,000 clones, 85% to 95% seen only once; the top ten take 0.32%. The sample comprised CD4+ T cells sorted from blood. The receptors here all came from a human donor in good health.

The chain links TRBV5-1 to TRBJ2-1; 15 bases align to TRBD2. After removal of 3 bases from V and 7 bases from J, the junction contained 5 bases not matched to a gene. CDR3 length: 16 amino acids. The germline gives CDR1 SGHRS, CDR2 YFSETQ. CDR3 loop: CASSSGLAGGRNEQFF. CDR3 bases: TGCGCCAGCAGCTCCGGACTAGCGGGGGGGCGAAATGAGCAGTTCTTC. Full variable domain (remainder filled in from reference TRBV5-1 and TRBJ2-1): KAGVTQTPRYLIKTRGQQVTLSCSPISGHRSVSWYQQTPGQGLQFLFEYFSETQRNKGNFPGRFSGRQFSNSRSEMNVSTLELGDSALYLCASSSGLAGGRNEQFFGPGTRLTVL.

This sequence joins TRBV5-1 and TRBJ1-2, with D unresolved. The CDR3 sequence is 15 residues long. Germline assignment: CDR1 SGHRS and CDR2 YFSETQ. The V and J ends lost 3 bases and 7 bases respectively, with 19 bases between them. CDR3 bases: TGCGCCAGCAGCTCGTCCTCTTGGGTCCCCATTGGCTACACCTTC. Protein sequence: CASSSSSWVPIGYTF.

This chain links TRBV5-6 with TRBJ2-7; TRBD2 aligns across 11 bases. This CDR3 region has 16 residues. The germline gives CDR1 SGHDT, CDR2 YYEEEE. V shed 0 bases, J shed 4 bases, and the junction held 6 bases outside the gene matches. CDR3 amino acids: CASSLVVASGRYEQYF. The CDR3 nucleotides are TGTGCCAGCAGCTTGGTTGTGGCTAGCGGGAGGTACGAGCAGTACTTC.

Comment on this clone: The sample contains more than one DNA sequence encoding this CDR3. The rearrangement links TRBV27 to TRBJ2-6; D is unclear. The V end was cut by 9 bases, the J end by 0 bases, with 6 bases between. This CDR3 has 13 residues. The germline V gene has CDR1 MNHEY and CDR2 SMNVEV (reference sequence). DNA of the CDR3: TGTGCCAGTCGACCCTCTGGGGCCAACGTCCTGACTTTC. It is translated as CASRPSGANVLTF.